This note documents a single T cell receptor beta chain sequence. These data come from a study of control samples from healthy donors and cancer patients. The CDR3 spans 15 residues. V shed 0 bases, J shed 6 bases, and the junction held 8 bases outside the gene matches. The germline CDR1 and CDR2 sequences are SGHNT and YYREEE (reference sequence). Repertoires were generated with immunoSEQ multiplex PCR, while TCRdb's copy carries only in-frame clones and drops some. The top ten clones hold roughly 3% of a sample with 120,000 or so clones, around 87% of them seen once. The TCR sequence derives from a man aged 55 to 70 in good health. The specimen was blood. The chain is built from TRBV5-4 and TRBJ1-1; 7 bases map to TRBD1. The DNA of the CDR3 is TGTGCCAGCAGCTTGGGACAGGGAAGGATCGCTGAAGCTTTCTTT. Residues: CASSLGQGRIAEAFF.